These 20 T cell receptor beta chains came from one sample sequenced in a study of radiotherapy plus CTLA-4 blockade in lung cancer. Measured with immunoSEQ multiplex PCR; TCRdb has only the in-frame clones, and not every one. The sample lists about 32,000 clones; about 69% were seen once. The sample in question was peripheral blood, obtained from a patient treated with radiotherapy plus ipilimumab. The receptor source for this set is a human donor with non-small cell lung cancer that progressed on radiotherapy plus ipilimumab.

The chain carries TRBV11-2 and TRBJ2-3; TRBD2 agrees at 8 bases. Germline V gene sequence: CDR1 SGHAT, CDR2 FQNNGV. The CDR3 consists of 15 residues. Losses at the gene ends were 1 base for V and 4 bases for J; bases not matched to a gene: 4. The CDR3 is CASSLVGRGADTQYF. For the CDR3, the DNA is TGTGCCAGCAGCTTAGTCGGGAGGGGCGCAGATACGCAGTATTTT.

V gene TRBV19 combines with J gene TRBJ1-5, with D possibly TRBD1 on 6 matching bases. The CDR3 has 16 residues. Germline assignment: CDR1 LNHDA and CDR2 SQIVND (reference sequence). Trimming shortened V by 10 bases and J by 3 bases, and 22 bases separated the two germline ends. The chain's CDR3 is CATRPGDKGDNQPQHF. CDR3 coding DNA: TGTGCCACCAGGCCCGGGGACAAGGGTGACAATCAGCCCCAGCATTTT.

This chain connects TRBV7-2 to TRBJ1-2; perhaps TRBD1 as D (5 bases). Germline V CDR1 and CDR2: SGHTA, FQGNSA. The V and J ends lost 5 bases and 6 bases respectively, with 13 bases between them. The CDR3 is 13 residues long. Here the CDR3 reads CASSPGGYHGYTF. CDR3 DNA sequence: TGTGCCAGCAGCCCTGGGGGGTACCATGGCTACACCTTC.

The chain carries TRBV5-1 and TRBJ1-1, with a possible D match to TRBD1 (6 bases). Germline lookup yields CDR1 SGHRS and CDR2 YFSETQ. The V and J ends lost 4 bases and 2 bases respectively, with 15 bases between them. CDR3 size: 15 residues. CDR3: CASSITGQLNTEAFF. The DNA of the CDR3 is TGCGCCAGCAGCATAACTGGACAGCTTAACACTGAAGCTTTCTTT.

The V and J genes are TRBV7-2 and TRBJ1-1, with TRBD1 matching over 11 bases. The V gene end was trimmed by 2 bases and the J gene end by 4 bases; junction bases not matched to a gene: 3. This CDR3 has 15 amino acids. Germline CDR1 is SGHTA and CDR2 is FQGNSA. The CDR3 protein is CASSLYGTGGTEAFF. In nucleotides, the CDR3 is TGTGCCAGCAGCTTATATGGGACAGGGGGCACTGAAGCTTTCTTT. The whole variable domain, remainder taken from reference TRBV7-2 and TRBJ1-1, is GAGVSQSPSNKVTEKGKDVELRCDPISGHTALYWYRQSLGQGLEFLIYFQGNSAPDKSGLPSDRFSAERTGGSVSTLTIQRTQQEDSAVYLCASSLYGTGGTEAFFGQGTRLTVV.

The rearrangement joins TRBV7-2 to TRBJ2-1; D not certain. V was cut by 3 bases and J by 0 bases, with 12 bases left in between. In germline, CDR1 is SGHTA, CDR2 FQGNSA. The CDR3 consists of 16 residues. CDR3 in amino acids: CASSLAGTGSYNEQFF. In DNA, the CDR3 is TGTGCCAGCAGCTTGGCCGGCACCGGCTCCTACAATGAGCAGTTCTTC. Complete variable domain (other parts from reference TRBV7-2 and TRBJ2-1): GAGVSQSPSNKVTEKGKDVELRCDPISGHTALYWYRQSLGQGLEFLIYFQGNSAPDKSGLPSDRFSAERTGGSVSTLTIQRTQQEDSAVYLCASSLAGTGSYNEQFFGPGTRLTVL.

The chain uses TRBV6-5 and TRBJ1-5, with D unresolved. Germline loops: CDR1 MNHEY, CDR2 SVGAGI. This CDR3 region has 13 residues. Trimming shortened V by 6 bases and J by 3 bases, and 9 bases separated the two germline ends. CDR3 DNA sequence: TGTGCCAGCAGCCCCCGGGACAATCAGCCCCAGCATTTT. As protein: CASSPRDNQPQHF.

The chain links TRBV27 to TRBJ2-7; D may be TRBD2 (5 bases). Per germline, CDR1 MNHEY and CDR2 SMNVEV (reference sequence). Trimming left V 0 bases short and J 4 bases short, with 13 bases between. This CDR3 is 15 amino acids long. In DNA, the CDR3 is TGTGCCAGCAGTTTATCGGGAGTCAGTAGTTACGAGCAGTACTTC. Translating it yields CASSLSGVSSYEQYF.

A few counts support this clone. This chain connects TRBV6-5 to TRBJ2-2, with D unresolved. V was clipped by 6 bases and J by 1 base, with 12 bases between them. The CDR3 contains 15 residues. Germline lookup yields CDR1 MNHEY and CDR2 SVGAGI. The CDR3 DNA reads TGTGCCAGCAGCCTTCTTACCGGGAACACCGGGGAGCTGTTTTTT. This gives the protein CASSLLTGNTGELFF.

V usage is TRBV4-1 and J usage is TRBJ1-6; D is ambiguous. With 0 bases removed from V and 9 bases from J, the gap between germline ends came to 6 bases. The CDR3 spans 13 residues. Germline V lookup: CDR1 MGHRA, CDR2 YSYEKL. CDR3 bases: TGCGCCAGCAGCCAAGAGGCGTTTTCACCCCTCCACTTT. Its protein is CASSQEAFSPLHF.

This chain joins TRBV9 and TRBJ2-7; a weak D match, TRBD2 (6 bases). V lost 0 bases and J lost 0, with 10 bases in between. The CDR3 extends over 15 amino acids. Germline CDR1 is SGDLS and CDR2 is YYNGEE. The CDR3 reads CASSVDSGTSYEQYF. The CDR3 region has the DNA TGTGCCAGCAGCGTAGATAGCGGTACCTCCTACGAGCAGTACTTC.

V is TRBV25-1 and J is TRBJ2-3; D is unclear. This CDR3 spans 11 amino acids. Germline V gives CDR1 MGHDK, CDR2 SYGVNS. V was clipped by 6 bases and J by 3 bases, with 4 bases between them. DNA for the CDR3: TGTGCCAGCAGGGCGACAGATACGCAGTATTTT. It translates to CASRATDTQYF.

CDR3 nucleotides: TGTGCCAGCAGCTTCCCAGGGGCCGGAAACACCATATATTTT. Amino acid sequence: CASSFPGAGNTIYF. This sequence joins TRBV7-2 and TRBJ1-3, with a weak D call TRBD1 (6 bases). The CDR3 sequence is 14 residues long. The V end was cut by 3 bases, the J end by 4 bases, with 10 bases between. CDR1 is SGHTA, CDR2 FQGNSA, per germline.

The J gene is TRBJ1-1, the V gene TRBV7-3; TRBD1 aligns across 7 bases. The V gene end was trimmed by 5 bases and the J gene end by 0 bases; junction bases not matched to a gene: 3. Per germline, CDR1 SGHTA and CDR2 FQGTGA. This CDR3 region has 14 residues. CDR3 coding DNA: TGTGCCAGCAGCGTGACAGGGCTGAACACTGAAGCTTTCTTT. Protein product: CASSVTGLNTEAFF.

The J gene is TRBJ1-1, the V gene TRBV10-3; D is uncertain. Germline V gene data show CDR1 as ENHRY and CDR2 as SYGVKD. V gave up 6 bases and J gave up 8 bases, with 19 bases separating them. This CDR3 spans 14 amino acids. CDR3 coding DNA: TGTGCCATCAGAGTAGATAGAACTCTTATCGAAGCTTTCTTT. Protein: CAIRVDRTLIEAFF.

The chain is built from TRBV6-6 and TRBJ1-1; D possibly corresponds to TRBD1 (5 bases). The CDR3 spans 15 residues. CDR1 MNHNY and CDR2 SVGAGI come from the germline V gene (reference sequence). Trimming shortened V by 4 bases and J by 3 bases, and 15 bases separated the two germline ends. The CDR3 loop reads CASSSPGGFDTEAFF. The DNA of the CDR3 is TGTGCCAGCAGTTCCCCGGGGGGGTTCGACACTGAAGCTTTCTTT.

The genes are TRBV4-1 and TRBJ1-5; 10 bases are a match to TRBD1. The CDR3 runs to 15 residues. V was clipped by 0 bases and J by 5 bases; unmatched bases: 1. Germline CDR1 MGHRA, CDR2 YSYEKL. In DNA, the CDR3 is TGCGCCAGCAGCCAAGAGGGACAGGGGTATCAGCCCCAGCATTTT. Its protein is CASSQEGQGYQPQHF.

V usage is TRBV9 and J usage is TRBJ2-2; unclear D gene. CDR1 is SGDLS, CDR2 YYNGEE, per germline. V was cut by 4 bases and J by 5 bases, with 6 bases left in between. The CDR3 sequence is 12 residues long. CDR3 region: CASSFLTGELFF. The CDR3 region has the DNA TGTGCCAGCAGCTTTCTGACCGGGGAGCTGTTTTTT.

The chain carries TRBV18 and TRBJ2-7; TRBD1 aligns across 9 bases. Trimming at V came to 3 bases and at J to 8 bases, leaving 8 bases not matched to a gene. The CDR3 runs to 14 residues. Germline V gives CDR1 KGHSH, CDR2 LQKENI. CDR3 loop: CASSPTLTGGKQYF. CDR3 DNA sequence: TGTGCCAGCTCACCCACGTTGACAGGGGGGAAGCAGTACTTC.

The gene calls are TRBV4-1 and TRBJ2-7, with 8 nucleotides matching TRBD1. The CDR3 sequence is 15 residues long. Germline values: CDR1 MGHRA, CDR2 YSYEKL. V lost 3 bases and J lost 4; bases outside the gene matches: 8. In DNA, the CDR3 is TGCGCCAGCAGCCATGACAGGGGCGAGAGTTACGAGCAGTACTTC. It yields the protein CASSHDRGESYEQYF.